Each of the 17 T cell receptor beta chains below was sequenced from the same sample in a study of blood T cell repertoires in COVID-19 (dated by TCRdb to 2020 to 2022). Libraries were prepared through the immunoSEQ multiplex PCR assay. This is the immuneACCESS table as TCRdb keeps it, with only in-frame sequences that have V and J called. A part of the clones is gone; compared with another copy, unresolved V genes explain less than half, and the rest is unexplained. For this sample the table gives 400,000 to 500,000 clones, of which nearly 90% were detected only once. The ten largest account for about 1.5% of the sample. What was sequenced was PBMCs or T cells enriched from blood (not recorded which). Receptors were obtained from a woman younger than 35 who had been exposed to COVID-19.

The V and J genes are TRBV11-2 and TRBJ2-7, with D perhaps TRBD2 (6 bases). The CDR3 is made up of 16 amino acids. Trimming cost V 5 bases and J 4 bases, with 21 bases left between them. Germline CDR1 and CDR2: SGHAT and FQNNGV. CDR3 region: CASSPPNPSAAYEQYF. The CDR3 region has the DNA TGTGCCAGCAGCCCCCCGAACCCTAGCGCGGCGTACGAGCAGTACTTC. The full variable domain, completed using reference TRBV11-2 and TRBJ2-7, is EAGVAQSPRYKIIEKRQSVAFWCNPISGHATLYWYQQILGQGPKLLIQFQNNGVVDDSQLPKDRFSAERLKGVDSTLKIQPAKLEDSAVYLCASSPPNPSAAYEQYFGPGTRLTVT.

The count of this clone is one. This sequence joins TRBV4-1 and TRBJ2-3; 11 bases fit TRBD2. Germline trimming cut 6 bases from V and 2 bases from J; bases unmatched to any gene: 7. The CDR3 spans 16 residues. Germline values: CDR1 MGHRA, CDR2 YSYEKL. CDR3 region: CASRNSSGGLTDTQYF. The CDR3 coding sequence is TGCGCCAGCAGGAATTCTAGCGGGGGGCTCACAGATACGCAGTATTTT.

The gene calls are TRBV7-2 and TRBJ2-7; possible D gene TRBD1, 6 bases. The CDR3 has 14 residues. Germline assignment: CDR1 SGHTA and CDR2 FQGNSA. V gave up 2 bases and J gave up 3 bases, with 11 bases separating them. The CDR3: CASSLKQGVYEQYF. CDR3 nucleotides: TGTGCCAGCAGCTTAAAACAGGGTGTCTACGAGCAGTACTTC.

The chain joins TRBV27 to TRBJ2-7, with unresolved D. The CDR3 consists of 15 residues. From germline, CDR1 is MNHEY and CDR2 SMNVEV (reference sequence). The V end was cut by 3 bases, the J end by 3 bases, with 15 bases between. CDR3 in DNA: TGTGCCAGCAGTTTTATTCCCCCACTCCTCTACGAGCAGTACTTC. It encodes CASSFIPPLLYEQYF.

A word on this clone: The same CDR3 can be traced to other DNA sequences in this sample. This rearrangement joins TRBV5-1 to TRBJ2-3, with D unclear. Trimming took 0 bases from V and 0 from J, leaving 5 bases between them. This CDR3 spans 14 amino acids. The V gene's germline CDR1 is SGHRS and CDR2 YFSETQ. The CDR3 DNA is TGCGCCAGCAGCTTGGGACAAAGCACAGATACGCAGTATTTT. Protein sequence: CASSLGQSTDTQYF.

This chain uses TRBV19 with TRBJ2-5; TRBD1 agrees at 9 bases. The CDR3 runs 15 residues. Germline-derived CDR1 and CDR2 are LNHDA and SQIVND (reference sequence). V gave up 1 base and J gave up 6 bases; unmatched junction bases: 6. CDR3 loop: CASSIGGTGHKTQYF. The CDR3 nucleotides read TGTGCCAGTAGTATAGGCGGGACAGGGCATAAGACCCAGTACTTC.

This clone was observed a handful of times. V gene TRBV4-2 combines with J gene TRBJ2-5; D may be TRBD2 (6 bases). This CDR3 region has 15 residues. Germline V CDR1 and CDR2: LGHNA, YNFKEQ. V lost 0 bases to trimming and J lost 4 bases, with 12 bases between them. CDR3 protein: CASSQDGNGGETQYF. CDR3 DNA: TGTGCCAGCAGCCAAGACGGGAACGGGGGAGAGACCCAGTACTTC.

V gene TRBV7-9 combines with J gene TRBJ1-4; 8 nucleotides align to TRBD1. V shed 4 bases and J 7 bases; nucleotides not matched to a gene: 5. Germline lookup yields CDR1 SEHNR and CDR2 FQNEAQ (reference sequence). The CDR3 consists of 14 residues. The CDR3 here is CASSWAGGSEKLFF. The CDR3 region has the DNA TGTGCCAGCAGCTGGGCAGGGGGCAGTGAAAAACTGTTTTTT. The full variable domain, completed using reference TRBV7-9 and TRBJ1-4, is DTGVSQNPRHKITKRGQNVTFRCDPISEHNRLYWYRQTLGQGPEFLTYFQNEAQLEKSRLLSDRFSAERPKGSFSTLEIQRTEQGDSAMYLCASSWAGGSEKLFFGSGTQLSVL.

Here the CDR3 reads CASRIAGVANTGELFF. For the CDR3, the DNA is TGTGCCAGCAGGATCGCGGGCGTCGCGAACACCGGGGAGCTGTTTTTT. The chain recombines TRBV27 with TRBJ2-2; D perhaps matches TRBD2 (5 bases). The germline V gene encodes CDR1 MNHEY and CDR2 SMNVEV (reference sequence). Trimming pared 6 bases from V and 0 bases from J, leaving 14 bases between. The CDR3 contains 16 residues.

This clone has more than one count but fewer than ten. The V and J genes are TRBV28 and TRBJ2-7; D unclear. Germline lookup yields CDR1 MDHEN and CDR2 SYDVKM. This CDR3 is built from 15 residues. Trimming shortened V by 6 bases and J by 0 bases, and 15 bases separated the two germline ends. The DNA of the CDR3 is TGTGCCAGCAGCCCCGTGGGCTCCAGCTCCTACGAGCAGTACTTC. As protein: CASSPVGSSSYEQYF.

The chain carries TRBV19 and TRBJ2-3, with D perhaps matching TRBD1 (5 bases). The length of the CDR3 is 16 residues. Germline values: CDR1 LNHDA, CDR2 SQIVND (reference sequence). V lost 1 base, J lost 0 bases, and 11 bases lay in between. The CDR3 sequence: CASSIGTGSSTDTQYF. The CDR3 region has the DNA TGTGCCAGTAGTATAGGTACAGGATCTAGCACAGATACGCAGTATTTT.

The V and J genes are TRBV11-1 and TRBJ1-1; D gene uncertain. The CDR3 covers 14 residues. Trimming removed 5 bases at V and 0 bases at J, with 10 bases between. Per germline, CDR1 SGHAT and CDR2 FQDESV (reference sequence). The CDR3 reads CASSPSRVNTEAFF. The CDR3 coding sequence is TGTGCCAGCAGCCCCTCCCGTGTGAACACTGAAGCTTTCTTT.

This clone was recorded once. The V and J genes are TRBV28 and TRBJ2-1, with 9 bases aligning to TRBD1. This CDR3 spans 15 amino acids. The V gene end was trimmed by 6 bases and the J gene end by 3 bases; junction bases not matched to a gene: 6. Germline V lookup: CDR1 MDHEN, CDR2 SYDVKM. The CDR3 nucleotides read TGTGCCAGCAGGACTACAGGGGGCTTCTACAATGAGCAGTTCTTC. The encoded protein is CASRTTGGFYNEQFF.

The V gene is TRBV14, the J gene TRBJ1-3; TRBD1 might be the D (5 bases). This CDR3 has 16 residues. The V end lost 4 bases, the J end lost 0 bases, and 13 bases lay between the germline ends. CDR1 and CDR2 (germline): SGHDN, FVKESK. The CDR3 nucleotides read TGTGCCAGCAGCCTTCACGGGACTGCCTCTGGAAACACCATATATTTT. The encoded protein is CASSLHGTASGNTIYF.

The CDR3 here is CASSRLGQQGEKLFF. CDR3 nucleotide sequence: TGTGCCAGCAGCCGACTGGGACAACAGGGGGAAAAACTGTTTTTT. The chain has TRBV14 and TRBJ1-4; TRBD1 agrees at 7 bases. Germline CDR1 reads SGHDN; CDR2 reads FVKESK. The CDR3 contains 15 residues. V was pared by 4 bases and J by 8 bases, with 10 bases of the junction left unmatched.

The chain employs TRBV10-3 and TRBJ1-5; maybe TRBD1 (5 bases). CDR3 length: 13 residues. Deletions cut 5 bases from V and 6 bases from J, with 11 bases between. Germline assignment: CDR1 ENHRY and CDR2 SYGVKD. The CDR3, as DNA: TGTGCCATCAGTTCGCAGGGAGGTCAGCCCCAGCATTTT. Translation gives CAISSQGGQPQHF.

V usage is TRBV6-5 and J usage is TRBJ2-2; 12 nucleotides match TRBD2. With 4 bases clipped from V and 6 bases from J, the junction kept 6 bases outside the gene matches. The V gene's germline CDR1 is MNHEY and CDR2 SVGAGI. CDR3 size: 16 residues. The CDR3 here is CASSWLSSGGAGELFF. As DNA, the CDR3 is TGTGCCAGCAGTTGGCTGTCTAGCGGGGGGGCCGGGGAGCTGTTTTTT.